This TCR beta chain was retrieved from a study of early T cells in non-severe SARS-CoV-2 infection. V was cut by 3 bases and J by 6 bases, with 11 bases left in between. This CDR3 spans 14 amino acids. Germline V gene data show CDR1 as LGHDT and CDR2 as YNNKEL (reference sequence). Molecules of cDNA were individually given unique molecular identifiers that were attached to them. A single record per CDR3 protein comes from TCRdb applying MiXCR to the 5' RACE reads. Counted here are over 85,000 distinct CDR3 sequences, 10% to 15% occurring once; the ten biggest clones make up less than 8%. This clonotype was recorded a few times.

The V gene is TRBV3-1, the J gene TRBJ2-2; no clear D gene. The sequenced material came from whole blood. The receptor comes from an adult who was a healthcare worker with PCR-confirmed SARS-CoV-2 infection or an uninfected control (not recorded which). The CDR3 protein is CASSHGTAAGELFF. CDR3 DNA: TGTGCCAGCAGCCATGGAACAGCTGCCGGGGAGCTGTTTTTT.